The rows below give T cell receptor beta chains drawn from one sample of a study of neoadjuvant anti-PD-1 for oral cavity cancer. Generated by immunoSEQ multiplex PCR, the TCRdb table keeps only in-frame clones and is missing some. The table records roughly 24,000 clones, 25% to 35% of them present only once. The material was tumor tissue, obtained after nivolumab (anti-PD-1) treatment. The source is a person aged 40 to 85 with oral cavity squamous cell carcinoma. CDR3s include the opening cysteine and the closing phenylalanine or tryptophan. A D gene is named only where the DNA matches it firmly. Clone size is not always given. Where it is, it says once, few, many or a class for expanded clones.

>TRBV13|-|TRBJ2-7|-
CASSPRLWGDEQYF
TGTGCCAGCAGCCCCAGGCTCTGGGGCGACGAGCAGTACTTC
>TRBV7-9|-|TRBJ1-2|-
CASSPGDTYGYTF
TGTGCCAGCAGCCCGGGCGACACTTATGGCTACACCTTC
>TRBV10-1|-|TRBJ1-1|few
CASSSHSDREAFF
TGCGCCAGCAGTTCTCACTCCGACAGGGAAGCTTTCTTT
>TRBV11-2|-|TRBJ2-3|-
CASSPTTSTDTQYF
TGTGCCAGCAGCCCGACAACTAGCACAGATACGCAGTATTTT
>TRBV6-4|TRBD1|TRBJ2-7|-
CASGPGQANYEQYF
TGTGCCAGCGGGCCGGGACAGGCTAATTACGAGCAGTACTTC
>TRBV18|-|TRBJ1-1|few
CASSPGGSAGTEAFF
TGTGCCAGCTCACCGGGGGGCTCTGCAGGGACTGAAGCTTTCTTT
>TRBV4-1|-|TRBJ2-1|-
CASSREGKRFF
TGCGCCAGCAGCCGCGAGGGAAAGCGGTTCTTC
>TRBV19|-|TRBJ1-2|-
CASSINGPGYTF
TGTGCCAGTAGTATTAATGGGCCTGGCTACACCTTC
>TRBV6-5|TRBD2|TRBJ2-7|-
CASSRTSGGLNEQYF
TGTGCCAGCAGCCGGACTAGCGGGGGATTGAACGAGCAGTACTTC
>TRBV10-3|-|TRBJ2-1|once
CAIGLHNEQFF
TGTGCCATCGGGCTCCACAATGAGCAGTTCTTC
>TRBV7-9|TRBD2|TRBJ2-3|-
CASSFTLGRADTQYF
TGTGCCAGCAGCTTCACACTAGGGAGGGCAGATACGCAGTATTTT
>TRBV4-1|-|TRBJ2-4|-
CASSPGAPGLHF
TGCGCCAGCAGCCCCGGGGCCCCCGGATTACACTTC
>TRBV5-1|-|TRBJ2-3|-
CASSPGGTDTQYF
TGCGCCAGCAGCCCCGGCGGCACAGATACGCAGTATTTT
>TRBV7-2|TRBD1|TRBJ1-6|-
CASSLGGRGSVSPLHF
TGTGCCAGCAGCTTAGGCGGCAGGGGGAGTGTATCACCCCTCCACTTT
>TRBV5-4|TRBD1|TRBJ2-5|few
CASSVQGAEETQYF
TGTGCCAGCAGCGTACAGGGGGCAGAAGAGACCCAGTACTTC
>TRBV2|TRBD1|TRBJ2-7|medium-sized
CASSAWTGAEQYF
TGTGCCAGCAGTGCTTGGACAGGAGCCGAGCAGTACTTC
>TRBV5-4|TRBD1|TRBJ2-7|-
CASKRQGDEQYF
TGTGCCAGCAAAAGACAGGGGGACGAGCAGTACTTC
>TRBV7-3|-|TRBJ1-1|few
CASSYEANTEAFF
TGTGCCAGCAGCTACGAGGCGAACACTGAAGCTTTCTTT
>TRBV6-5|TRBD2|TRBJ2-7|medium-sized
CASSYASGYEQYF
TGTGCCAGCAGTTACGCTAGCGGCTACGAGCAGTACTTC
>TRBV4-1|TRBD2|TRBJ2-3|-
CASSQDRAGVSDTQYF
TGCGCCAGCAGCCAAGACCGCGCGGGAGTGTCAGATACGCAGTATTTT
>TRBV20-1|-|TRBJ2-7|-
CSALLVPEQYF
TGCAGTGCTCTCCTAGTTCCCGAGCAGTACTTC
>TRBV7-9|-|TRBJ1-4|few
CASSSNRGEMNEKLFF
TGTGCCAGCAGCTCAAATAGGGGGGAAATGAATGAAAAACTGTTTTTT
>TRBV5-1|-|TRBJ2-5|-
CASRMGAQVRETQYF
TGCGCCAGCAGAATGGGCGCTCAGGTCAGGGAGACCCAGTACTTC
>TRBV16|-|TRBJ2-6|-
CASSQSLGAGANVLTF
TGTGCCAGCAGCCAATCACTAGGGGCCGGGGCCAACGTCCTGACTTTC
>TRBV7-6|-|TRBJ1-2|-
CASSSLVATTYGYTF
TGTGCCAGCAGCTCCCTTGTGGCTACCACCTATGGCTACACCTTC
>TRBV2|-|TRBJ2-3|-
CASSEVVSTDTQYF
TGTGCCAGCAGTGAAGTGGTCAGCACAGATACGCAGTATTTT
>TRBV7-2|-|TRBJ2-7|few
CASSLNGQIYEQYF
TGTGCCAGCAGCTTAAACGGTCAAATCTACGAGCAGTACTTC
>TRBV5-6|TRBD2|TRBJ2-1|few
CASSMGLAGSNEQFF
TGTGCCAGCAGCATGGGACTAGCGGGGAGCAATGAGCAGTTCTTC
>TRBV2|-|TRBJ1-4|-
CASRTRLKGVNEKLFF
TGTGCCAGCAGGACTCGCCTCAAGGGGGTTAATGAAAAACTGTTTTTT
>TRBV27|TRBD1|TRBJ2-7|few
CASKFIGTGVIYEQYF
TGTGCCAGCAAGTTTATCGGGACAGGGGTGATCTACGAGCAGTACTTC
>TRBV9|-|TRBJ2-7|-
CASSVGSDSYEQYF
TGTGCCAGCAGCGTAGGCTCCGACTCCTACGAGCAGTACTTC
>TRBV18|-|TRBJ1-5|-
CASSPSLNQPQHF
TGTGCCAGCTCACCCTCTCTGAATCAGCCCCAGCATTTT
>TRBV29-1|TRBD2|TRBJ2-7|few
CSVELGLAGNEQYF
TGCAGCGTTGAATTGGGACTAGCGGGGAACGAGCAGTACTTC
>TRBV5-8|TRBD1|TRBJ2-7|-
CASSLGQGLYEQYF
TGTGCCAGCAGCTTGGGACAGGGCCTCTACGAGCAGTACTTC
>TRBV11-2|-|TRBJ2-7|-
CASSPTFPRYEQYF
TGTGCCAGCAGCCCGACTTTTCCCCGCTACGAGCAGTACTTC
>TRBV14|-|TRBJ2-1|-
CASSLWGGSYNEQFF
TGTGCCAGCAGCCTCTGGGGTGGATCCTACAATGAGCAGTTCTTC
>TRBV6-6|TRBD1|TRBJ1-3|-
CASSYLTGTKGNTIYF
TGTGCCAGCAGTTACCTGACAGGGACGAAAGGAAACACCATATATTTT
>TRBV4-1|-|TRBJ1-5|-
CASSPAAGQPQHF
TGCGCCAGCAGCCCAGCAGCTGGTCAGCCCCAGCATTTT
>TRBV6-5|-|TRBJ2-7|-
CASSTGFEQYF
TGTGCCAGCAGTACAGGGTTCGAGCAGTACTTC
>TRBV9|TRBD2|TRBJ2-2|-
CASSVAGAGTGELFF
TGTGCCAGCAGCGTTGCGGGAGCGGGCACCGGGGAGCTGTTTTTT
>TRBV6-5|-|TRBJ2-7|few
CATTDSSYEQYF
TGTGCCACCACGGACAGCTCCTACGAGCAGTACTTC
>TRBV30|-|TRBJ1-3|-
CAWPPGPTIYF
TGTGCCTGGCCTCCGGGGCCCACCATATATTTT
>TRBV7-9|-|TRBJ1-5|-
CASSRGTPYSNQPQHF
TGTGCCAGCAGCAGAGGGACCCCCTATAGCAATCAGCCCCAGCATTTT
>TRBV7-9|TRBD1|TRBJ2-7|-
CASSQGAVLSYEQYF
TGTGCCAGCAGCCAGGGGGCGGTACTATCCTACGAGCAGTACTTC
>TRBV30|-|TRBJ1-5|-
CAWSSDSNQPQHF
TGTGCCTGGAGTTCGGATAGCAATCAGCCCCAGCATTTT
>TRBV5-1|TRBD1|TRBJ1-2|-
CASSLVRQGSYGYTF
TGCGCCAGCAGCTTGGTGAGACAGGGTAGCTATGGCTACACCTTC
>TRBV4-2|TRBD2|TRBJ2-1|few
CASSHPSGGYYNEQFF
TGTGCCAGCAGCCATCCTAGCGGGGGGTACTACAATGAGCAGTTCTTC
>TRBV4-2|-|TRBJ2-6|few
CASSQDNSGANVLTF
TGTGCCAGCAGCCAAGATAATTCTGGGGCCAACGTCCTGACTTTC
>TRBV30|-|TRBJ1-1|few
CAWSLLDRRGTEAFF
TGTGCCTGGAGTCTTCTGGACCGGCGGGGCACTGAAGCTTTCTTT
>TRBV6-6|-|TRBJ2-5|few
CASNHGGETQYF
TGTGCCAGCAACCACGGAGGGGAGACCCAGTACTTC
>TRBV9|-|TRBJ2-7|few
CASSVDPLGRVYEQYF
TGTGCCAGCAGCGTAGACCCACTAGGGCGGGTCTACGAGCAGTACTTC